This T cell receptor (beta chain) was sequenced during a study of Ad26.COV2.S vaccination and SARS-CoV-2 variants. Noted treatment: around 19 received Ad26.COV2.S at low or high dose, single or two shots; 5 received placebo; per-sample allocation not given. Repertoires come from day 63 after the first vaccine or placebo injection. Sequencing was performed with immunoSEQ multiplex PCR; in TCRdb, only in-frame clones are kept and a portion is missing. The profile shows approximately 410,000 clones, approximately 90% of them singletons. Trimming cost V 1 base and J 2 bases; bases outside gene matches: 3. The CDR3 runs to 15 residues. CDR1 is MDHEN and CDR2 is SYDVKM in the germline V gene.

The chain combines TRBV28 with TRBJ2-7, with 9 bases matching TRBD1. The receptor's source is a person aged 18-60 years who received the Ad26.COV2.S COVID-19 vaccine or a placebo. The sample in question was peripheral blood, obtained in a trial of Ad26.COV2.S vaccine versus placebo. CDR3 sequence (DNA): TGTGCCAGCAGTTTATTGGGGACAGGGACCTACGAGCAGTACTTC. This sequence encodes CASSLLGTGTYEQYF.